Presented here are 32 T cell receptor beta chains from one specimen sequenced in a study of shared clonotypes between healthy human individuals. Clones were read by immunoSEQ multiplex PCR, and TCRdb kept only the in-frame ones, dropping some. The profile shows 2 million to 2.5 million clones, 93% of them singletons. The sequenced sample consisted of naive CD4+ T cells from PBMCs. Indicated subset: CD45RA+ positively selected. The receptors were sampled from a man between 18 and 35 years old in good health. Some clones in this sample may be carry-over from other donors' samples.

The chain links TRBV19 to TRBJ1-1; a weak D match, TRBD1 (6 bases). The V end lost 7 bases, the J end lost 6 bases, and 12 bases lay between the germline ends. The CDR3 contains 12 residues. Germline V gene data show CDR1 as LNHDA and CDR2 as SQIVND (reference sequence). Here the CDR3 reads CASTDRRAEAFF. CDR3 coding DNA: TGTGCCAGTACAGACAGGCGGGCTGAAGCTTTCTTT.

This clone came up a few times. The chain combines TRBV5-6 with TRBJ2-2; tentatively, D is TRBD1 (5 bases). The CDR3 length is 15 residues. The V and J ends lost 2 bases and 0 bases respectively, with 8 bases between them. The germline CDR1 and CDR2 sequences are SGHDT and YYEEEE. The CDR3 coding sequence is TGTGCCAGCAGCTTCCTAGGGGCGAACACCGGGGAGCTGTTTTTT. It specifies CASSFLGANTGELFF. Variable domain in full (rest from reference TRBV5-6 and TRBJ2-2): DAGVTQSPTHLIKTRGQQVTLRCSPKSGHDTVSWYQQALGQGPQFIFQYYEEEERQRGNFPDRFSGHQFPNYSSELNVNALLLGDSALYLCASSFLGANTGELFFGEGSRLTVL.

The chain is built from TRBV7-2 and TRBJ1-1; the D gene is possibly TRBD1 (6 bases). The CDR3 covers 15 residues. V gave up 5 bases and J gave up 1 base, with 14 bases separating them. Germline V gene lookup returns CDR1 SGHTA and CDR2 FQGNSA. This CDR3 reads CASSQLRGWNTEAFF. The CDR3 DNA is TGTGCCAGCAGCCAACTCAGGGGCTGGAACACTGAAGCTTTCTTT.

This chain uses TRBV28 with TRBJ2-1; D gene uncertain. Trimming left V 5 bases short and J 0 bases short, with 11 bases between. From germline, CDR1 is MDHEN and CDR2 SYDVKM. The CDR3 contains 15 residues. DNA for the CDR3: TGTGCCAGCAGTCCCTCAGGCCACTCCTACAATGAGCAGTTCTTC. Encoded protein: CASSPSGHSYNEQFF.

The chain has TRBV14 and TRBJ1-2; possible D gene TRBD1, 6 bases. V lost 0 bases, J lost 5 bases, and 10 bases lay in between. CDR1 SGHDN and CDR2 FVKESK come from the germline V gene. The length of the CDR3 is 14 residues. The CDR3 DNA reads TGTGCCAGCAGCCAAGAGGACAGAGCTTATGGCTACACCTTC. This translates into CASSQEDRAYGYTF. Variable domain in full (rest from reference TRBV14 and TRBJ1-2): EAGVTQFPSHSVIEKGQTVTLRCDPISGHDNLYWYRRVMGKEIKFLLHFVKESKQDESGMPNNRFLAERTGGTYSTLKVQPAELEDSGVYFCASSQEDRAYGYTFGSGTRLTVV.

This clone was seen only once. The V call is TRBV2, the J call TRBJ1-2, with D uncertain. The length of the CDR3 is 15 residues. Germline V CDR1 and CDR2: SNHLY, FYNNEI. V lost 3 bases and J lost 6, with 17 bases in between. The CDR3 region is CASSEYFTLADGYTF. The CDR3 DNA sequence: TGTGCCAGCAGTGAGTACTTCACGTTGGCGGATGGCTACACCTTC.

The rearrangement joins TRBV15 to TRBJ2-7; D not resolved. The germline V gene has CDR1 LNHNV and CDR2 YYDKDF (reference sequence). This CDR3 is built from 14 residues. V shed 3 bases and J shed 6 bases, with 15 bases lying between them. The CDR3 nucleotides read TGTGCCACCAGCAGGGAAAGTGGACGGACCGAGCAGTACTTC. It translates to CATSRESGRTEQYF.

J is TRBJ2-1 and V is TRBV5-1; 14 bases are shared with TRBD2. The CDR3 loop spans 14 amino acids. In germline, CDR1 is SGHRS, CDR2 YFSETQ. J gave up 12 bases and V 4 bases, and 6 bases lay outside the gene matches. The CDR3 is CASSRGLAGDGQFF. The CDR3 DNA reads as TGCGCCAGCAGCCGGGGACTAGCGGGGGACGGGCAGTTCTTC.

This sequence joins TRBV5-5 and TRBJ2-7; D is unclear. Germline V gene lookup returns CDR1 SGHKS and CDR2 YYEKEE (reference sequence). The CDR3 totals 14 residues. V dropped 4 bases and J dropped 2 bases, with 13 bases sitting between them. The CDR3 DNA follows: TGTGCCAGCAGCCTCCATGGTGGGACCTACGAGCAGTACTTC. Its translation: CASSLHGGTYEQYF.

The chain links TRBV28 to TRBJ1-1, with a weak D call TRBD1 (5 bases). The CDR3 runs 12 residues. Germline CDR1 reads MDHEN; CDR2 reads SYDVKM. V was pared by 6 bases and J by 8 bases, with 13 bases between. The CDR3 DNA follows: TGTGCCAGCAGAAGCCGGGACTTGGAAGCTTTCTTT. Its translation: CASRSRDLEAFF.

V is TRBV18 and J is TRBJ2-3; no reliable D call. The germline gives CDR1 KGHSH, CDR2 LQKENI. Trimming removed 3 bases at V and 0 bases at J, with 10 bases between. This CDR3 has 15 residues. The CDR3: CASSPSSTSTDTQYF. The CDR3 DNA reads as TGTGCCAGCTCACCCTCGAGCACTAGCACAGATACGCAGTATTTT.

The chain has TRBV30 and TRBJ2-1, with D possibly TRBD2 on 6 matching bases. CDR1 is GTSNPN, CDR2 SVGIG, per germline (reference sequence). The CDR3 sequence is 13 residues long. The germline V and J ends were trimmed by 4 bases and 3 bases, with 10 bases remaining between them. The CDR3, as DNA: TGTGCCTGGACCACGGGGGACTACAATGAGCAGTTCTTC. Translation: CAWTTGDYNEQFF.

The chain recombines TRBV30 with TRBJ2-3; D is perhaps TRBD2 (6 bases). Trimming took off 1 base at V and 11 bases at J, with 13 bases between the two ends. The CDR3 length is 12 residues. CDR1 GTSNPN and CDR2 SVGIG come from the germline V gene (reference sequence). The DNA of the CDR3 is TGTGCCTGGAGTGGTGGGGGGAAAGGGCAGTATTTT. It is translated as CAWSGGGKGQYF. Full variable domain (outside the CDR3, taken from reference TRBV30 and TRBJ2-3): SQTIHQWPATLVQPVGSPLSLECTVEGTSNPNLYWYRQAAGRGLQLLFYSVGIGQISSEVPQNLSASRPQDRQFILSSKKLLLSDSGFYLCAWSGGGKGQYFGPGTRLTVL.

The gene calls are TRBV28 and TRBJ1-5; D unresolved. This CDR3 is 16 amino acids long. CDR1 and CDR2 (germline): MDHEN, SYDVKM. V shed 4 bases and J shed 0 bases, with 13 bases lying between them. CDR3 in amino acids: CASSSLDGYSNQPQHF. The CDR3 DNA reads as TGTGCCAGCAGTTCCCTGGACGGATATAGCAATCAGCCCCAGCATTTT.

The chain links TRBV2 to TRBJ2-2; possible D gene TRBD1, 5 bases. CDR1 is SNHLY and CDR2 is FYNNEI in the germline V gene. The CDR3 loop spans 12 amino acids. V lost 6 bases and J lost 9, with 11 bases in between. Written as DNA, the CDR3 is TGTGCCAGCAGAAGGACGGACAGGGAGCTGTTTTTT. Translated, it gives CASRRTDRELFF.

The rearrangement joins TRBV28 to TRBJ2-3; D is tentatively TRBD1 or TRBD2 (5 bases each). V was clipped by 8 bases and J by 2 bases, with 17 bases between them. In germline, CDR1 is MDHEN, CDR2 SYDVKM. The CDR3 has 15 amino acids. CDR3 loop: CASGTSGRFTDTQYF. As DNA, the CDR3 is TGTGCCAGCGGGACCTCGGGGAGATTCACAGATACGCAGTATTTT.

The chain uses TRBV28 and TRBJ2-1, with 14 bases fitting TRBD2. Trimming at V came to 4 bases and at J to 2 bases, leaving 7 bases not matched to a gene. Germline-derived CDR1 and CDR2 are MDHEN and SYDVKM. The CDR3 is made up of 18 amino acids. The CDR3 DNA follows: TGTGCCAGCAGTTCTCGGACTAGCGGGAGGTCAACCTACAATGAGCAGTTCTTC. Its protein is CASSSRTSGRSTYNEQFF.

The count of this clone is one. This chain uses TRBV10-3 with TRBJ2-1; 12 bases agree with TRBD2. Germline V gene data show CDR1 as ENHRY and CDR2 as SYGVKD. V shed 4 bases and J 4 bases; nucleotides not matched to a gene: 2. The CDR3 loop spans 15 amino acids. Here the CDR3 reads CAISVGLAGYNEQFF. As DNA, the CDR3 is TGTGCCATCAGTGTTGGACTAGCGGGATACAATGAGCAGTTCTTC.

V and J are TRBV4-2 and TRBJ2-1; D unclear. Germline CDR1 reads LGHNA; CDR2 reads YNFKEQ. The CDR3 runs 15 residues. V dropped 0 bases and J dropped 4 bases, with 10 bases sitting between them. The CDR3 region has the DNA TGTGCCAGCAGCCAAGAGTGGGTGAGTTACAATGAGCAGTTCTTC. Its translation: CASSQEWVSYNEQFF.

The V gene is TRBV7-8, the J gene TRBJ2-4; 8 nucleotides match TRBD2. The CDR3 is 17 amino acids. Germline V CDR1 and CDR2: SGHVS, FQNEAQ. V shed 3 bases and J 1 base; nucleotides not matched to a gene: 8. CDR3 amino acids: CASSFRVQREAKNIQYF. In nucleotides, the CDR3 is TGTGCCAGCAGCTTCCGGGTCCAGCGGGAGGCCAAAAACATTCAGTACTTC.

The CDR3 loop reads CATSRDPPPRAGGKETQYF. CDR3 bases: TGTGCCACCAGCAGAGACCCCCCACCTCGGGCGGGAGGGAAAGAGACCCAGTACTTC. This sequence joins TRBV15 and TRBJ2-5; 9 nucleotides agree with TRBD2. Trimming removed 0 bases from V and 3 bases from J; junction bases left unmatched: 14. The germline CDR1 and CDR2 sequences are LNHNV and YYDKDF (reference sequence). This CDR3 has 19 amino acids.

Note on this clone: The same CDR3 is also encoded by other DNA sequences in this sample. J is TRBJ2-5 and V is TRBV14, with 10 bases lining up with TRBD2. The germline V gene encodes CDR1 SGHDN and CDR2 FVKESK. Germline trimming cut 1 base from V and 4 bases from J; bases unmatched to any gene: 3. The CDR3 consists of 15 residues. The DNA for the CDR3 is TGTGCCAGCAGCCAAGCTTTAGCGGGAGGAGAGACCCAGTACTTC. Translation gives CASSQALAGGETQYF.

CDR3 protein: CASSRSLTETYEQYF. The CDR3 nucleotides read TGCGCCAGCAGCCGAAGTCTCACGGAGACCTACGAGCAGTACTTC. This sequence joins TRBV4-3 and TRBJ2-7; D is ambiguous. Germline V CDR1 and CDR2: LGHNA, YSLEER. The CDR3 sequence is 15 residues long. Trimming stripped 4 bases from V and 2 bases from J, with 15 bases between.

The chain uses TRBV28 and TRBJ2-1, with TRBD2 matching 9 bases. The length of the CDR3 is 15 residues. The germline V gene encodes CDR1 MDHEN and CDR2 SYDVKM. The J segment lost 5 bases and the V segment lost 2 bases, leaving 4 bases of the junction unmatched. The CDR3 region is CASSLRLAVNNEQFF. The CDR3 region has the DNA TGTGCCAGCAGTTTAAGACTAGCGGTTAACAATGAGCAGTTCTTC.

The chain joins TRBV7-8 to TRBJ2-7; perhaps TRBD1 as D (5 bases). The V and J ends lost 11 bases and 2 bases respectively, with 13 bases between them. The CDR3 spans 12 residues. Germline lookup yields CDR1 SGHVS and CDR2 FQNEAQ. The DNA for the CDR3 is TGTGCCGATTGGGGCGATACCTACGAGCAGTACTTC. It codes for CADWGDTYEQYF.

V usage is TRBV10-3 and J usage is TRBJ2-5; unclear D gene. This CDR3 has 13 residues. Germline V gene lookup returns CDR1 ENHRY and CDR2 SYGVKD. The germline V and J ends were trimmed by 5 bases and 5 bases, with 12 bases remaining between them. The CDR3 reads CAISPNVRETQYF. The DNA for the CDR3 is TGTGCCATCAGTCCCAACGTACGGGAGACCCAGTACTTC.

The V and J genes are TRBV29-1 and TRBJ1-6; 7 bases fit TRBD1. Per germline, CDR1 SQVTM and CDR2 ANQGSEA. CDR3 size: 11 residues. V gave up 7 bases and J gave up 15 bases; unmatched junction bases: 9. The CDR3 DNA is TGCAGCGCAGGGGACAGAGCCAACCTCCACTTT. It is translated as CSAGDRANLHF.

A single count supports this clone. The V call is TRBV2, the J call TRBJ1-5; D might be TRBD1 (5 bases). Deletions cut 3 bases from V and 0 bases from J, with 9 bases between. The CDR3 runs to 15 residues. Germline CDR1 and CDR2: SNHLY and FYNNEI. CDR3 nucleotides: TGTGCCAGCAGTGAGACAGCCTATAGCAATCAGCCCCAGCATTTT. Protein product: CASSETAYSNQPQHF. The whole variable domain, filled in from reference TRBV2 and TRBJ1-5, reads EPEVTQTPSHQVTQMGQEVILRCVPISNHLYFYWYRQILGQKVEFLVSFYNNEISEKSEIFDDQFSVERPDGSNFTLKIRSTKLEDSAMYFCASSETAYSNQPQHFGDGTRLSIL.

A note on this clone: The same CDR3 is also encoded by other DNA sequences in this sample. The V gene is TRBV28, the J gene TRBJ1-1; 7 positions match TRBD1. The J segment lost 5 bases and the V segment lost 4 bases, leaving 7 bases of the junction unmatched. The CDR3 covers 14 residues. In germline, CDR1 is MDHEN, CDR2 SYDVKM. CDR3 amino acids: CASSSPGTATEAFF. Here the CDR3 DNA reads TGTGCCAGCAGTTCCCCCGGGACAGCGACTGAAGCTTTCTTT.

The chain has TRBV28 and TRBJ1-1; D is unclear. Germline V gene lookup returns CDR1 MDHEN and CDR2 SYDVKM. Trimming took off 2 bases at V and 4 bases at J, with 20 bases between the two ends. The CDR3 has 17 residues. CDR3 sequence: CASSLTLGSSGSTEAFF. In nucleotides, the CDR3 is TGTGCCAGCAGTTTAACCCTCGGGTCATCAGGTTCCACTGAAGCTTTCTTT.

The chain carries TRBV5-1 and TRBJ2-3; 7 bases fit TRBD2. The CDR3 is 15 residues long. V lost 3 bases and J lost 0; bases outside the gene matches: 4. CDR1 is SGHRS and CDR2 is YFSETQ in the germline V gene. The CDR3 DNA is TGCGCCAGCAGCTGGACTAGTGCTAGCACAGATACGCAGTATTTT. This gives the protein CASSWTSASTDTQYF.

CDR3 sequence (DNA): TGTGCCAGCTCTTCACCGAATGAGCCCGGGGGCAACACCATATATTTT. Translated, it gives CASSSPNEPGGNTIYF. V and J are TRBV11-2 and TRBJ1-3, with a weak D call TRBD1 (6 bases). In germline, CDR1 is SGHAT, CDR2 FQNNGV. The ends were cut back, 8 bases at V and 7 bases at J, with 24 bases in the middle. This CDR3 comprises 16 residues.